Below, 23 T cell receptor beta chains from the same sample are listed, as sequenced in a study of OX40 agonist ivuxolimab in advanced cancers. Libraries were constructed by the immunoSEQ multiplex PCR assay. TCRdb limited this immuneACCESS table to in-frame rearrangements with V and J called. A share of clones is missing; checked studies link under half to unresolved V genes, and the rest is unexplained. The sample profile shows about 98,000 clones; roughly nine tenths of them were found once. Of the sample, around 0.82% falls within the top ten clones. The source material was CD4+ or CD8+ T cells sorted from blood, sampled in a trial of the OX40 agonist ivuxolimab. These receptors came from an adult with an advanced solid tumor such as melanoma, head and neck, liver or kidney cancer.

The V gene is TRBV14, the J gene TRBJ2-2, with a possible D match to TRBD2 (6 bases). V was pared by 5 bases and J by 4 bases, with 11 bases between. Germline assignment: CDR1 SGHDN and CDR2 FVKESK. The CDR3 spans 14 residues. CDR3 protein: CASSKTSFTGELFF. The CDR3 DNA follows: TGTGCCAGCAGCAAGACTAGTTTCACCGGGGAGCTGTTTTTT.

This chain connects TRBV6-5 to TRBJ1-3; D is ambiguous. The V and J ends lost 3 bases and 5 bases respectively, with 2 bases between them. In germline, CDR1 is MNHEY, CDR2 SVGAGI. The CDR3 covers 11 residues. The CDR3 spells CASSYRNTIYF. CDR3 bases: TGTGCCAGCAGTTATAGAAACACCATATATTTT.

The chain carries TRBV7-8 and TRBJ1-5; the D is unclear. V was trimmed by 1 base and J by 0 bases, leaving 7 bases between them. The CDR3 has 15 residues. Looked up from germline, CDR1 is SGHVS and CDR2 is FQNEAQ. DNA of the CDR3: TGTGCCAGCAGCTTAGGTCGGCTTAGCAATCAGCCCCAGCATTTT. It specifies CASSLGRLSNQPQHF.

V is TRBV10-2 and J is TRBJ1-6, with 7 bases aligning to TRBD1. From germline, CDR1 is WSHSY and CDR2 SAAADI. With V trimmed by 2 bases and J by 9 bases, 13 bases remained unmatched. CDR3 size: 17 residues. DNA of the CDR3: TGCGCCAGCAGTGAGCCCCCAGTAGGGACAGATTTTTCACCCCTCCACTTT. Protein: CASSEPPVGTDFSPLHF.

The rearrangement links TRBV19 to TRBJ1-5, with D possibly being TRBD1 (6 bases). The CDR3 has 19 amino acids. CDR1 and CDR2 from the germline V gene are LNHDA and SQIVND (reference sequence). Trimming cost V 5 bases and J 1 base, with 24 bases left between them. The CDR3 here is CASSPLFRPLTGSNQPQHF. The CDR3 bases are TGTGCCAGTAGTCCCCTTTTTCGGCCTTTAACAGGGAGCAATCAGCCCCAGCATTTT.

This chain links TRBV5-1 with TRBJ2-7; D remains unclear. CDR3 length: 13 residues. CDR1 and CDR2 (germline): SGHRS, YFSETQ. The germline V and J ends were trimmed by 3 bases and 5 bases, with 12 bases remaining between them. The CDR3 bases are TGCGCCAGCAGCTCCTCAACCCGGAACGAGCAGTACTTC. Protein product: CASSSSTRNEQYF.

The gene calls are TRBV6-1 and TRBJ1-5; D is uncertain. The CDR3 consists of 15 residues. The V gene lost 5 bases and the J gene lost 0 bases, with 11 bases spanning the gap. Per germline, CDR1 MNHNS and CDR2 SASEGT. The CDR3 DNA follows: TGTGCCAGCAGTAGAAGCGGCCCTAGCAATCAGCCCCAGCATTTT. Its protein product is CASSRSGPSNQPQHF.

V usage is TRBV2 and J usage is TRBJ2-7; D call uncertain. The CDR3 is 14 amino acids. Trimming took off 6 bases at V and 3 bases at J, with 15 bases between the two ends. Germline CDR1 and CDR2: SNHLY and FYNNEI. CDR3 sequence: CASRGDITGYEQYV. CDR3 bases: TGTGCCAGCAGGGGTGACATAACGGGCTACGAGCAGTACGTC.

In DNA form, the CDR3 reads TGTGCCAGCAGCCCGGACAGGAGTAACAATGAGCAGTTCTTC. Translated: CASSPDRSNNEQFF. The V call is TRBV7-9, the J call TRBJ2-1, with 7 bases matching TRBD1. The CDR3 is 14 residues long. Germline lookup yields CDR1 SEHNR and CDR2 FQNEAQ (reference sequence). V was clipped by 5 bases and J by 5 bases; unmatched bases: 6.

The V call is TRBV28, the J call TRBJ1-1, with a tentative D call TRBD1 (5 bases). The CDR3 is 15 amino acids. Trimming pared 6 bases from V and 4 bases from J, leaving 18 bases between. Germline assignment: CDR1 MDHEN and CDR2 SYDVKM. CDR3 DNA sequence: TGTGCCAGCAGCCCCGACCTGGGCGGGGGCACTGAAGCTTTCTTT. The encoded protein is CASSPDLGGGTEAFF.

This chain links TRBV18 with TRBJ2-3; D possibly corresponds to TRBD2 (6 bases). Germline loops: CDR1 KGHSH, CDR2 LQKENI. This CDR3 region has 16 residues. V was pared by 6 bases and J by 4 bases, with 20 bases between. The CDR3 protein is CASSPGVRGMADTQYF. DNA of the CDR3: TGTGCCAGCTCCCCCGGGGTGCGCGGGATGGCAGATACGCAGTATTTT.

The V call is TRBV19, the J call TRBJ1-5; D might be TRBD1 (6 bases). CDR1 and CDR2 (germline): LNHDA, SQIVND (reference sequence). This CDR3 is built from 15 residues. V was pared by 8 bases and J by 4 bases, with 18 bases between. The DNA for the CDR3 is TGTGCCAGTGGGGGCACCCCGGCGGGGAATCAGCCCCAGCATTTT. This codes for CASGGTPAGNQPQHF. Full variable domain (remainder filled in from reference TRBV19 and TRBJ1-5): DGGITQSPKYLFRKEGQNVTLSCEQNLNHDAMYWYRQDPGQGLRLIYYSQIVNDFQKGDIAEGYSVSREKKESFPLTVTSAQKNPTAFYLCASGGTPAGNQPQHFGDGTRLSIL.

This clone has just one count. This rearrangement joins TRBV18 to TRBJ2-3, with D unclear. The CDR3 contains 17 residues. Trimming pared 2 bases from V and 1 base from J, leaving 16 bases between. CDR1 and CDR2 (germline): KGHSH, LQKENI. CDR3 DNA: TGTGCCAGCTCACCAACAACCAGCTCCCTGGGCACAGATACGCAGTATTTT. Encoded protein: CASSPTTSSLGTDTQYF.

J is TRBJ2-1 and V is TRBV30; TRBD2 agrees at 11 bases. V was pared by 3 bases and J by 4 bases, with 2 bases of the junction left unmatched. This CDR3 contains 14 residues. Germline V lookup: CDR1 GTSNPN, CDR2 SVGIG (reference sequence). The CDR3 loop is CAWRVAGGYNEQFF. CDR3 DNA sequence: TGTGCCTGGAGGGTAGCGGGAGGGTACAATGAGCAGTTCTTC.

The rearrangement joins TRBV7-6 to TRBJ2-5; D perhaps matches TRBD2 (7 bases). Germline CDR1 reads SGHVS; CDR2 reads FNYEAQ. This CDR3 has 14 amino acids. Trimming pared 2 bases from V and 7 bases from J, leaving 14 bases between. CDR3 nucleotides: TGTGCCAGCAGCTTAATTGGGGGGGCAGGGACCCAGTACTTC. Its protein product is CASSLIGGAGTQYF.

The gene calls are TRBV7-8 and TRBJ2-2, with D maybe TRBD2 (6 bases). This CDR3 contains 16 residues. Germline loops: CDR1 SGHVS, CDR2 FQNEAQ. Trimming shortened V by 5 bases and J by 5 bases, and 18 bases separated the two germline ends. Here the CDR3 DNA reads TGTGCCAGCAGCGGAAGGGGACTCGTCGGGACCGGGGAGCTGTTTTTT. Protein sequence: CASSGRGLVGTGELFF.

Concerning this clone itself: One end of the junction does not line up with germline, which may come from a read error. V and J are TRBV11-2 and TRBJ1-3; no reliable D call. CDR3 length: 13 residues. Germline-derived CDR1 and CDR2 are SGHAT and FQNNGV. The CDR3: CASSLDMRALGVF. DNA for the CDR3: TGTGCCTCAAGCTTAGATATGAGGGCCCTCGGGGTGTTT.

This chain connects TRBV19 to TRBJ2-7; D is possibly TRBD2 (5 bases). The V end was cut by 6 bases, the J end by 2 bases, with 17 bases between. This CDR3 is built from 15 residues. Germline-derived CDR1 and CDR2 are LNHDA and SQIVND (reference sequence). The CDR3 region has the DNA TGTGCCAGTAGCCGGCGGCGGGCCGATCCCTACGAGCAGTACTTC. It yields the protein CASSRRRADPYEQYF.

The V call is TRBV6-5, the J call TRBJ1-5; D gene ambiguous. Germline V CDR1 and CDR2: MNHEY, SVGAGI. The CDR3 covers 13 residues. With 0 bases removed from V and 3 bases from J, the gap between germline ends came to 3 bases. CDR3 nucleotide sequence: TGTGCCAGCAGTTACTCGGACAATCAGCCCCAGCATTTT. Amino acid sequence: CASSYSDNQPQHF.

The chain is built from TRBV7-3 and TRBJ2-7, with TRBD2 matching 9 bases. Germline CDR1 reads SGHTA; CDR2 reads FQGTGA. The length of the CDR3 is 15 residues. The V segment lost 2 bases and the J segment 2 bases; nucleotides outside the gene matches: 4. The CDR3 DNA is TGTGCCAGCAGCTTACGTGGCGGGAGGGCCTACGAGCAGTACTTC. Its protein product is CASSLRGGRAYEQYF. Using reference TRBV7-3 and TRBJ2-7 for the parts outside the CDR3, the full variable domain is GAGVSQTPSNKVTEKGKYVELRCDPISGHTALYWYRQSLGQGPEFLIYFQGTGAADDSGLPNDRFFAVRPEGSVSTLKIQRTERGDSAVYLCASSLRGGRAYEQYFGPGTRLTVT.

This chain links TRBV2 with TRBJ2-3, with 7 nucleotides matching TRBD2. The CDR3 is made up of 15 amino acids. CDR1 SNHLY and CDR2 FYNNEI come from the germline V gene. V was pared by 7 bases and J by 2 bases, with 9 bases of the junction left unmatched. CDR3 DNA sequence: TGTGCCAGCATACTGGGACTACCTTACACAGATACGCAGTATTTT. This translates into CASILGLPYTDTQYF.

The genes are TRBV13 and TRBJ2-3, with D perhaps TRBD1 (6 bases). CDR3 length equals 18 residues. Germline loops: CDR1 PRHDT, CDR2 FYEKMQ (reference sequence). Deletions cut 2 bases from V and 0 bases from J, with 18 bases between. In nucleotides, the CDR3 is TGTGCCAGCAGCTTACCCCCGTGGGCAGGGGTAAGCACAGATACGCAGTATTTT. This translates into CASSLPPWAGVSTDTQYF.

This clone has only a few counts. This sequence joins TRBV28 and TRBJ1-4; D remains ambiguous. The CDR3 sequence is 14 residues long. The V end lost 4 bases, the J end lost 8 bases, and 14 bases lay between the germline ends. Germline V gives CDR1 MDHEN, CDR2 SYDVKM. Written as DNA, the CDR3 is TGTGCCAGCAGTTCGCCGAGGGAGAGGGAAAAACTGTTTTTT. Encoded protein: CASSSPREREKLFF.